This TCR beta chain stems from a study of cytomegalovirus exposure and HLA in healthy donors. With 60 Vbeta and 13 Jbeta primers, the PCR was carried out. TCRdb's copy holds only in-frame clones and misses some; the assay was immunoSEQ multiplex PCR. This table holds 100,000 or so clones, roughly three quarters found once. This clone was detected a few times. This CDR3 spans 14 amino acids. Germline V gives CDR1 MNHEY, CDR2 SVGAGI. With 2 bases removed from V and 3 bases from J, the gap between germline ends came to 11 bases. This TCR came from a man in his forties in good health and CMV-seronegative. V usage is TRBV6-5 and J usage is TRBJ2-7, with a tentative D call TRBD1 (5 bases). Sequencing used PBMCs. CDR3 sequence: CASSYRQGIYEQYF. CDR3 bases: TGTGCCAGCAGTTACCGGCAGGGTATCTACGAGCAGTACTTC.